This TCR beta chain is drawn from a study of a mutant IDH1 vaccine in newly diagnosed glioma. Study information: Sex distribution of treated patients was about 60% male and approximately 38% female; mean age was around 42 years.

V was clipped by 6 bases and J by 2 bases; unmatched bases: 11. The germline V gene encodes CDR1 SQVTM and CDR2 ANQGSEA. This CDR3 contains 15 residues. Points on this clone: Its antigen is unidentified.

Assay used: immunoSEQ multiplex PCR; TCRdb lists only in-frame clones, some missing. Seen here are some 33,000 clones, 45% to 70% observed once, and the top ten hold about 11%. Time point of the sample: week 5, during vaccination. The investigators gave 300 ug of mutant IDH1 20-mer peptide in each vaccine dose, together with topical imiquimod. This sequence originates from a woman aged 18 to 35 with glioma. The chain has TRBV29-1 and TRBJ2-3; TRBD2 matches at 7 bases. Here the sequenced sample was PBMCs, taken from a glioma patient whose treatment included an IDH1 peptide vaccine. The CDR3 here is CSVRGARENTDTQYF. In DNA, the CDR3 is TGCAGCGTCCGAGGGGCGCGGGAGAACACAGATACGCAGTATTTT.